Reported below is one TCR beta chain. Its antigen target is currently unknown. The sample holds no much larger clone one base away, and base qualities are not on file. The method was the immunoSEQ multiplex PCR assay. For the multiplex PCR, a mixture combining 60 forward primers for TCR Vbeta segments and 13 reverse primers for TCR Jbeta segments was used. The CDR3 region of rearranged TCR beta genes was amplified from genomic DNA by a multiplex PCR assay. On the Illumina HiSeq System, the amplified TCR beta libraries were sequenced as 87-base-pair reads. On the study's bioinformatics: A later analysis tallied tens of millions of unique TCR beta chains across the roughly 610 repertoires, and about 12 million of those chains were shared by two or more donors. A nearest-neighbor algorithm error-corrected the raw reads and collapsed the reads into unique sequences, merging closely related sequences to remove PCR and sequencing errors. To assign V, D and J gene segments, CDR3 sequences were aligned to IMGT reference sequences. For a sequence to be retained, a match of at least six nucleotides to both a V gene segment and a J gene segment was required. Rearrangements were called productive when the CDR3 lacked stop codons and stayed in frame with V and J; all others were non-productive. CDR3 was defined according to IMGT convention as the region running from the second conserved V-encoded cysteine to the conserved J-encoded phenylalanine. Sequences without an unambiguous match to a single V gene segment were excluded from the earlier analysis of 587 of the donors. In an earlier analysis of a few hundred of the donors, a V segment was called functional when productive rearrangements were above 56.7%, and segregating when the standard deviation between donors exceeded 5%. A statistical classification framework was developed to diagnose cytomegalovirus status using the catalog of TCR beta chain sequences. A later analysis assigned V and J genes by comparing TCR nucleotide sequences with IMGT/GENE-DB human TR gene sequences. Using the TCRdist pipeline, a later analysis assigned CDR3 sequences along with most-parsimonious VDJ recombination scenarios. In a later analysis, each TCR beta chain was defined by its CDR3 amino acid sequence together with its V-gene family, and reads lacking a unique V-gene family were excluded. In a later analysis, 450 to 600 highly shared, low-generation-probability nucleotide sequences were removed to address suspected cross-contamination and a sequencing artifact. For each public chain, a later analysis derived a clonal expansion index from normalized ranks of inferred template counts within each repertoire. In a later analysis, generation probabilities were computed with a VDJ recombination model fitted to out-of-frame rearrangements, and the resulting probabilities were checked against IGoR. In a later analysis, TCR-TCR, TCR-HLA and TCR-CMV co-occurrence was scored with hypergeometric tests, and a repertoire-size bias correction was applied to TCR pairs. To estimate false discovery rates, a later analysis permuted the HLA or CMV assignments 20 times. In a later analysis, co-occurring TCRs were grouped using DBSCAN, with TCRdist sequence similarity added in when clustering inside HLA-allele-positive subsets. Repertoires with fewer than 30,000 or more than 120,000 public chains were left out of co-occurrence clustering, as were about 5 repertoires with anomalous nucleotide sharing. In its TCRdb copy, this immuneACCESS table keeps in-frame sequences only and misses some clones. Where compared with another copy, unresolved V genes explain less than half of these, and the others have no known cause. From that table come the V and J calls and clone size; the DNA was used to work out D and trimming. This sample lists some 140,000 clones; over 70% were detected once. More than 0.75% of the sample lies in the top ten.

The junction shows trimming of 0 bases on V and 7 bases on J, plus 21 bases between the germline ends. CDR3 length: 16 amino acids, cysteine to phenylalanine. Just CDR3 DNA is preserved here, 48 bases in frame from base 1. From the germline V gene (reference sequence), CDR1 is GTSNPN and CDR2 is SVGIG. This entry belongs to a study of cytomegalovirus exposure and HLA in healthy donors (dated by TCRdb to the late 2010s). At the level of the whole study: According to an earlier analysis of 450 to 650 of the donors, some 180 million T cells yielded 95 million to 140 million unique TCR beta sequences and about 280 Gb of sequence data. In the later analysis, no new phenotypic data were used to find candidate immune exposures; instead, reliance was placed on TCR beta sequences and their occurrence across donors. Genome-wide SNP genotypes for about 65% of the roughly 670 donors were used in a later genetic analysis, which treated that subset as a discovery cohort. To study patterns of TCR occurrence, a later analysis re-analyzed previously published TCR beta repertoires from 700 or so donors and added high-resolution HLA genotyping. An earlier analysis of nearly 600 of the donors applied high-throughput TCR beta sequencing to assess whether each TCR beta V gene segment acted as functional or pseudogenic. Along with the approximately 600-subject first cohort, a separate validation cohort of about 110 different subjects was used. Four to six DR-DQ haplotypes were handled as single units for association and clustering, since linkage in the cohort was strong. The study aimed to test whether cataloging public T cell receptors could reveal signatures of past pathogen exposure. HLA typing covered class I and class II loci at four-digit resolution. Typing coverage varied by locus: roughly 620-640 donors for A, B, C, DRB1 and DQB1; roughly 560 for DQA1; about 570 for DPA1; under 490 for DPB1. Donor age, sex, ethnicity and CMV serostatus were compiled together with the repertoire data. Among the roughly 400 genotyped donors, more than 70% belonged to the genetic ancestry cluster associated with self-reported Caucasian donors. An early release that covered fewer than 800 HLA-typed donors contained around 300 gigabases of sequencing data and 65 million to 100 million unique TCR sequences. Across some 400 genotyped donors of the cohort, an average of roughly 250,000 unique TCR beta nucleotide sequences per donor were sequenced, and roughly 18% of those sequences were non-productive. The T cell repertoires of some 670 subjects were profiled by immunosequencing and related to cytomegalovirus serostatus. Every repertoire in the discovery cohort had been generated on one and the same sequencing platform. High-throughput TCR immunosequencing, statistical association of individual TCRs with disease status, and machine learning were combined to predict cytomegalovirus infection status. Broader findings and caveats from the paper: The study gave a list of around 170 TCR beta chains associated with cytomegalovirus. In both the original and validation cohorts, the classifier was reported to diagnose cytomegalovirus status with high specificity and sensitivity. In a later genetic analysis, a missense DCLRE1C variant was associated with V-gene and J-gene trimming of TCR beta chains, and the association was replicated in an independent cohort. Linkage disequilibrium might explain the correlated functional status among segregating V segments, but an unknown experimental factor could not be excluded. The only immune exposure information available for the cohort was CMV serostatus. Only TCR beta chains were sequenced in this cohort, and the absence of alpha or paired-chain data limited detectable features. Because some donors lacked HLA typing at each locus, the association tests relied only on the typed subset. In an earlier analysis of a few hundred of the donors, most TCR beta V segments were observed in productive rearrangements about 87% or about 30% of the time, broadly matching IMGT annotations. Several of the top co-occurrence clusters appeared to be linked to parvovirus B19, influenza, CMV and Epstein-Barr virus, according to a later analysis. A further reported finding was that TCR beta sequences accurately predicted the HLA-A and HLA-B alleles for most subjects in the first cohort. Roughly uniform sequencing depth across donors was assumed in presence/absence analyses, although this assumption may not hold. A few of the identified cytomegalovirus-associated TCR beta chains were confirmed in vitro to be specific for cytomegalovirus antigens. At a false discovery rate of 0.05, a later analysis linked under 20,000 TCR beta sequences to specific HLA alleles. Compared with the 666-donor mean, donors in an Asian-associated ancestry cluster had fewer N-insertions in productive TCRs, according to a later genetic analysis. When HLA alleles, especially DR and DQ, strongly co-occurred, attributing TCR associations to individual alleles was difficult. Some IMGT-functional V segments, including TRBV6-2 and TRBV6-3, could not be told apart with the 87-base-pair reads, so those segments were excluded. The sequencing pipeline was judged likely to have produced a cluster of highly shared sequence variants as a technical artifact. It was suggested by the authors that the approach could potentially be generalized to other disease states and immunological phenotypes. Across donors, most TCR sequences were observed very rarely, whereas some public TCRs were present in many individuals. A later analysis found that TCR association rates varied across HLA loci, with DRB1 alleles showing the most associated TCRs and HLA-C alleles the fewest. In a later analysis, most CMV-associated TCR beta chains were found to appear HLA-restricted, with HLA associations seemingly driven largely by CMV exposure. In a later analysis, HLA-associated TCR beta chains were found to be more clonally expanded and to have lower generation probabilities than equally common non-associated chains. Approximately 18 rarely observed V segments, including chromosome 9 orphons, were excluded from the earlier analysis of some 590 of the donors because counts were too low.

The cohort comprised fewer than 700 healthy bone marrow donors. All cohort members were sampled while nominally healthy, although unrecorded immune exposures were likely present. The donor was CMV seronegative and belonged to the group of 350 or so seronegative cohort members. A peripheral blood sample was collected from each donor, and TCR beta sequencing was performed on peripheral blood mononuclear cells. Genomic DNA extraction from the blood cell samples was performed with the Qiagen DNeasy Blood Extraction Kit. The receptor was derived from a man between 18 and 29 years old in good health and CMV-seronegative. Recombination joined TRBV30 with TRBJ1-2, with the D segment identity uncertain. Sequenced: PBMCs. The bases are TGTGCCTGGAGTGTACTAAGGGCAGGCGGACGGGGTGGCTACACCTTC. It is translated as CAWSVLRAGGRGGYTF.